The T cell receptor beta chain under discussion was sequenced for a study of T cells after yellow fever vaccination. Background on the study: SMART-Seq v4 Ultra Low Input handled preparation of low-cell-number fractions. General observations from the study: Highly abundant clonotypes carried over from the bulk population could end up in FACS-sorted repertoires as contaminants. Sorted memory cells at day 0 lacked detectable levels of almost all vaccine-responding clonotypes.

Template switching by 5'RACE produced TCR cDNA, adding a universal primer site and UMIs. One entry per CDR3 protein results from TCRdb running MiXCR on the 5' RACE reads. The table has about 58,000 distinct CDR3 sequences, about 5% seen once. The germline gives CDR1 PRHDT, CDR2 FYEKMQ (reference sequence). Trimming stripped 7 bases from V and 4 bases from J, with 14 bases between. CDR3 length: 14 residues. This clonotype was seen a handful of times. The sequence was obtained from a man between 18 and 29 years old who received the YFV17D yellow fever vaccine. Sequenced here: PBMCs, either bulk or a sorted T-cell subset (CD4+, CD8+, memory, or dextramer-sorted; not recorded which), sampled on the day of the yellow fever booster vaccination. The chain uses TRBV13 and TRBJ2-1, with no clear D. The CDR3 region has the DNA TGTGCCAGCATCCGTCTGGGTACATACAATGAGCAGTTCTTC. Residues: CASIRLGTYNEQFF. Based on the CDR3 plus reference TRBV13 and TRBJ2-1, the full variable domain is AAGVIQSPRHLIKEKRETATLKCYPIPRHDTVYWYQQGPGQDPQFLISFYEKMQSDKGSIPDRFSAQQFSDYHSELNMSSLELGDSALYFCASIRLGTYNEQFFGPGTRLTVL.